This is a list of T cell receptor beta chains from one sample in a study of blood T cells in healthy people across ages. TCRdb recomputed calls from the 5' RACE reads with MiXCR, one row per CDR3 protein. Of about 1.6 million distinct CDR3 sequences listed, 34% were seen once; the top ten hold about 11%. The sequencing input was blood. The receptors stem from a woman in her twenties or thirties in good health. Both conserved end residues are part of each CDR3. D genes are given only for firm matches. Some rows mark clone size as missing; the rest say once, few, many or name a class of expanded clone.

v_call,clone_size,j_call,d_call,cdr3_length,cdr3_nt,cdr3_aa
TRBV12-3/TRBV12-4,.,TRBJ2-3,TRBD2,14,TGTGCCAGAGCGGGAGAGCGGGGCACAGATACGCAGTATTTT,CARAGERGTDTQYF
TRBV13,.,TRBJ2-5,.,15,TGTGCCAGCAGCTTAGCGGACTGGCCCACAGAGACCCAGTACTTC,CASSLADWPTETQYF
TRBV24-1,many,TRBJ2-3,.,13,TGTGCCACCAGTGATCCGGGCACAGATACGCAGTATTTT,CATSDPGTDTQYF
TRBV5-4,.,TRBJ1-2,.,15,TGTGCCAGCAGCTCGGAGGGTATTGGGGCTTATGGCTACACCTTC,CASSSEGIGAYGYTF
TRBV30,.,TRBJ2-4,.,12,TGTGCCTGGAAGACAGGACAAAACATTCAGTACTTC,CAWKTGQNIQYF
TRBV29-1,.,TRBJ2-1,.,14,TGCAGCGTTCTCAAACGGGACACGTACAATGAGCAGTTCTTC,CSVLKRDTYNEQFF
TRBV27,.,TRBJ2-7,.,14,TGTGCCAGCAGTTCGGGAGCAGGGTTCTTCGAGCAGTACTTC,CASSSGAGFFEQYF
TRBV12-3/TRBV12-4,.,TRBJ1-2,TRBD1,13,TGTGCCAGCAGCTCCGGACAGGAGTATGGCTACACCTTC,CASSSGQEYGYTF
TRBV6-1,few,TRBJ2-7,.,12,TGTGCCAGCAGTGAATCTAGGTACGAGCAGTACTTC,CASSESRYEQYF
TRBV6-5,.,TRBJ2-5,TRBD1,14,TGTGCCAGCAGTAACGGACAGGGAGCGAAGACCCAGTACTTC,CASSNGQGAKTQYF
TRBV6-2/TRBV6-3,.,TRBJ2-7,.,11,TGTGCCAGCACCGCGGCCCACGAGCAGTACTTC,CASTAAHEQYF
TRBV5-5,.,TRBJ1-2,.,16,TGTGCCAGCAGCTTGGCCGGAGGAGTATCTAACTATGGCTACACCTTC,CASSLAGGVSNYGYTF
TRBV11-1,.,TRBJ2-7,.,13,TGTGCCAGCAGCTCTGAGTCCGCCTACGAGCAGTACTTC,CASSSESAYEQYF